This paragraph reports one T cell receptor beta chain. What it recognizes is unknown. Lacking the conserved final phenylalanine or tryptophan, this CDR3 likely reflects a read error. These data originate in a study of T cells in Graves' hyperthyroidism and ophthalmopathy. Overall study findings and caveats: Blood held most thyroid clonotypes expanded above 0.001 frequency.

Diagnoses were established using clinical symptoms, serum thyroxine and TRAb, thyroid ultrasound and orbital computed tomography. TCR beta CDR3 regions were amplified from RNA transcripts. First-round RT-PCR of the TCR CDR3 relied on the HTBI primer set. TCRdb reanalysed the multiplex PCR reads using MiXCR and keeps one entry per CDR3 protein. The data contain hundreds of thousands of distinct CDR3 sequences, about 15% of them seen just once; the ten biggest clones take up around 30%. Trimming removed 4 bases from V and 10 bases from J; junction bases left unmatched: 10. The CDR3 consists of 14 residues. The germline gives CDR1 SGHVS, CDR2 FQNEAQ.

The J gene is TRBJ2-1, the V gene TRBV7-8; 7 bases line up with TRBD2. The sequence derives from a woman in her late teens or twenties with Graves' ophthalmopathy. Sequenced material: blood. CDR3 in amino acids: CASSYPLAGVEQFL. The CDR3 DNA is TGTGCCAGCAGCTATCCGTTGGCGGGAGTCGAGCAGTTCCTC.